This T cell receptor beta chain was sequenced for a study of cytomegalovirus exposure and HLA in healthy donors. Across the whole study: The use of the same platform for the 95 to 150 validation repertoires and the roughly 700 first-cohort repertoires was reported by a later analysis.

This clone was seen a handful of times. Its antigen is still unknown. The assay was immunoSEQ multiplex PCR, and TCRdb's table has in-frame clones only and misses some. There are approximately 300,000 clones in the sample; roughly 87% occur only once, and roughly 1.2% lies in the top ten. Donors came from a validation cohort of over 100 subjects, distinct from the first 666-subject cohort. Study-wide results and caveats: CMV antigen specificity of a few CMV-associated chains was confirmed in vitro. Cytomegalovirus-associated status was assigned to about 180 TCR beta chains.

CDR3 length: 15 residues. Trimming stripped 6 bases from V and 7 bases from J, with 16 bases between. Germline CDR1 reads MNHEY; CDR2 reads SMNVEV (reference sequence). J is TRBJ1-6 and V is TRBV27; D perhaps matches TRBD1 (6 bases). The sequence was collected from a woman in her twenties or thirties in good health and CMV-seropositive. Sequencing input: PBMCs. This CDR3 reads CASRAGQPLNSPLHF. The CDR3 DNA sequence: TGTGCCAGCAGAGCAGGACAGCCGTTAAATTCACCCCTCCACTTT.